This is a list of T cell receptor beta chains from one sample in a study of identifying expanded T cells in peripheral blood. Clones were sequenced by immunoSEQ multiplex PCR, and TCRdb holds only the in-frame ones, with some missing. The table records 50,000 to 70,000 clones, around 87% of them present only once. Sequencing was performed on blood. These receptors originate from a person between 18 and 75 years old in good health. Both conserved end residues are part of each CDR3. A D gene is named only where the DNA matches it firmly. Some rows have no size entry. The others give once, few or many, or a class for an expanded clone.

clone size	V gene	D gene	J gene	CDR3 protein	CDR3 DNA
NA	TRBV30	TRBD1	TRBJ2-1	CAYQGQGANEQFF	TGTGCCTACCAGGGACAGGGGGCCAATGAGCAGTTCTTC
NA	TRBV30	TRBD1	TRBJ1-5	CAWSGTGNQPQHF	TGTGCCTGGAGTGGGACAGGGAACCAGCCCCAGCATTTT
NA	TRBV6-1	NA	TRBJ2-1	CASSPRYGEQFF	TGTGCCAGCAGTCCCCGATACGGTGAGCAGTTCTTC
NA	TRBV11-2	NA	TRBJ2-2	CASSPVGGGNTGELFF	TGTGCCAGCAGCCCCGTCGGAGGAGGGAACACCGGGGAGCTGTTTTTT
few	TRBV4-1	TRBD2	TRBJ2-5	CASSPLRTSGAETQYF	TGCGCCAGCAGCCCCCTCCGGACTAGCGGGGCAGAGACCCAGTACTTC
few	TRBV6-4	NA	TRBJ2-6	CASSESPGANVLTF	TGTGCCAGCAGTGAGTCTCCTGGGGCCAACGTCCTGACTTTC
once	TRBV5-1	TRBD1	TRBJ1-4	CASSLQGSGEKLFF	TGCGCCAGCAGCTTACAGGGGTCGGGGGAAAAACTGTTTTTT
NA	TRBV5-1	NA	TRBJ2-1	CASSLVFTANNEQFF	TGCGCCAGCAGCTTGGTTTTCACAGCCAACAATGAGCAGTTCTTC
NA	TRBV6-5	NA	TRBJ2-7	CASSPTLGLGREQYF	TGTGCCAGCAGTCCGACCCTTGGACTTGGTAGGGAGCAGTACTTC
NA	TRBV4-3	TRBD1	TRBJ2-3	CASSQDRKGFRGRGTDTQYF	TGCGCCAGCAGCCAAGATAGGAAAGGGTTCAGGGGGCGTGGAACAGATACGCAGTATTTT
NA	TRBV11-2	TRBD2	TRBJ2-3	CASSLMGGADTQYF	TGTGCCAGCAGCTTAATGGGGGGGGCAGATACGCAGTATTTT
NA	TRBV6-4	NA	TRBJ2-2	CASSDSSNTGELFF	TGTGCCAGCAGTGACTCTTCGAACACCGGGGAGCTGTTTTTT
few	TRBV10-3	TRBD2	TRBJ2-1	CAIAGTSGRLGEQFF	TGTGCCATAGCCGGGACTAGCGGGAGGTTGGGTGAGCAGTTCTTC
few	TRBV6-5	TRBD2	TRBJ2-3	CASSTGTGGPDTQYF	TGTGCCAGCAGTACCGGGACGGGAGGACCAGATACGCAGTATTTT
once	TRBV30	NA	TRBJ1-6	CAWSTGRINSPLHF	TGTGCCTGGAGTACGGGACGGATTAATTCACCCCTCCACTTT